This TCR beta chain was obtained from a study of beta chain features in type 1 diabetes. Overall study results and limits: There was a moderate but significant shortening of TCRB CDR3s in all four CD4+ subsets of Type 1 diabetes patients. cDNA sequencing could over-represent cells with high TCR expression.

This clone was seen a few times. Antigen: not known. The CDR3 runs 16 residues. The germline V gene has CDR1 SGHRS and CDR2 YFSETQ. V lost 1 base to trimming and J lost 2 bases; unmatched junction nucleotides: 9. The study reverse transcribed the entire isolated RNA, so it sequenced expressed TCRB transcripts. Only in-frame clones appear in the TCRdb table, and some are missing; sequencing was by immunoSEQ multiplex PCR. The sample yields about 170,000 clones, 6% to 9% seen once. One heparinised draw of blood, averaging around 120 mL, came from each donor. Each of the CD4+ naive, central memory, regulatory and stem cell-like memory populations was sorted via CD45RO/CCR7/CD25/CD127/CD95/CD27.

The receptor was derived from a man aged 18-30 years with type 1 diabetes. The V call is TRBV5-1, the J call TRBJ2-7, with 7 bases lining up with TRBD2. Sequenced input: central memory CD4+ T cells from blood. The CDR3 sequence is CASSLTEPGGTYEQYF. CDR3 DNA sequence: TGCGCCAGCAGCTTGACGGAACCGGGGGGTACCTACGAGCAGTACTTC.